Listed below are T cell receptor beta chains from one sample, sequenced in a study of cytomegalovirus exposure and HLA in healthy donors. Clones were sequenced by immunoSEQ multiplex PCR, and TCRdb holds only the in-frame ones, with some missing. Of roughly 280,000 clones in the sample, 86% are singletons; the top ten hold around 1%. Sequenced material: PBMCs. These receptors all stem from a woman aged 18-30 years in good health and CMV-seronegative. The CDR3 runs from the conserved cysteine through the conserved F or W. The order of the fields is clone size, J gene, D gene, CDR3 length, V gene, CDR3 protein, CDR3 DNA. The D gene is left open where the match is weak. Size tells how often a clone was seen (once, few, many) or the class of an expanded clone, and some rows leave it out.

.	TRBJ1-2	TRBD1	14	TRBV5-6	CASSLEGTGYGYTF	TGTGCCAGCAGCTTGGAAGGGACAGGGTATGGCTACACCTTC
.	TRBJ1-1	.	14	TRBV2	CASRQGALHAEAFF	TGTGCCAGCCGCCAAGGGGCCCTTCACGCTGAAGCTTTCTTT
.	TRBJ2-5	TRBD1	13	TRBV30	CAWFSGGEETQYF	TGTGCCTGGTTCTCAGGGGGCGAGGAGACCCAGTACTTC
.	TRBJ1-3	.	13	TRBV18	CASSLTRGNTIYF	TGTGCCAGCTCACTAACCAGGGGAAACACCATATATTTT
few	TRBJ1-4	.	15	TRBV18	CASSPGQATNEKLFF	TGTGCCAGCTCACCGGGACAAGCAACTAATGAAAAACTGTTTTTT
.	TRBJ2-5	.	16	TRBV7-2	CASSLDVQGGRETQYF	TGTGCCAGCAGCTTAGATGTCCAGGGGGGCAGAGAGACCCAGTACTTC
once	TRBJ2-1	TRBD2	17	TRBV27	CASSFLRGGGTYNEQFF	TGTGCCAGCAGTTTCCTTCGCGGGGGGGGAACCTACAATGAGCAGTTCTTC
.	TRBJ1-4	.	14	TRBV6-5	CASKKGFTNEKLFF	TGTGCCAGCAAGAAGGGGTTTACTAATGAAAAACTGTTTTTT
.	TRBJ2-7	TRBD2	16	TRBV19	CASSTYGLAGLYEQYF	TGTGCCAGTAGTACCTACGGACTAGCTGGCCTTTACGAGCAGTACTTC
.	TRBJ1-3	.	14	TRBV6-5	CASSHEFSGNTIYF	TGTGCCAGCAGCCACGAGTTCTCTGGAAACACCATATATTTT
.	TRBJ2-7	TRBD2	15	TRBV14	CASSLETGGYYEQYF	TGTGCCAGCAGCCTTGAGACGGGGGGGTACTACGAGCAGTACTTC
.	TRBJ1-6	TRBD1	13	TRBV28	CASSQGEDSPLHF	TGTGCCAGCAGCCAGGGGGAAGATTCACCCCTCCACTTT
.	TRBJ2-2	.	11	TRBV30	CACQNTGELFF	TGTGCCTGCCAGAACACCGGGGAGCTGTTTTTT
few	TRBJ1-5	.	14	TRBV6-6	CASSYGRGNQPQHF	TGTGCCAGCAGTTACGGCAGGGGAAATCAGCCCCAGCATTTT
.	TRBJ2-2	.	15	TRBV5-1	CASSPLAANTGELFF	TGCGCCAGCAGCCCCCTGGCGGCGAACACCGGGGAGCTGTTTTTT
.	TRBJ2-1	TRBD2	15	TRBV27	CASSHSGRAYNEQFF	TGTGCCAGCAGTCATAGCGGGAGGGCTTACAATGAGCAGTTCTTC
.	TRBJ2-7	TRBD1	16	TRBV4-3	CASSQDDRDRGDEQYF	TGCGCCAGCAGCCAAGATGATCGGGACAGGGGCGACGAGCAGTACTTC
.	TRBJ1-5	.	18	TRBV7-8	CASSLGQEKQWGNQPQHF	TGTGCCAGCAGCTTAGGACAGGAAAAACAGTGGGGCAATCAGCCCCAGCATTTT
once	TRBJ2-3	.	15	TRBV5-6	CASSLDRTLTDTQYF	TGTGCCAGCAGTCTCGACAGGACTCTCACAGATACGCAGTATTTT
.	TRBJ1-5	.	13	TRBV6-5	CASRDSPWSYQHF	TGTGCCAGCAGGGACTCCCCATGGAGTTACCAGCATTTT
.	TRBJ1-2	TRBD1	15	TRBV30	CAWTTGSGGRGGYTF	TGTGCCTGGACCACGGGGTCAGGGGGCAGAGGTGGCTACACCTTC
.	TRBJ1-1	TRBD1	16	TRBV19	CASSTLNPTGGTEAFF	TGTGCCAGTAGTACCCTAAACCCGACAGGGGGCACTGAAGCTTTCTTT
.	TRBJ2-7	.	15	TRBV4-3	CASSQEASFSYEQYF	TGCGCCAGCAGCCAAGAGGCTTCCTTCTCCTACGAGCAGTACTTC
.	TRBJ1-1	TRBD1	13	TRBV6-1	CAIRQGVNTEAFF	TGTGCCATCCGACAGGGGGTGAACACTGAAGCTTTCTTT
.	TRBJ2-7	TRBD1	14	TRBV13	CASSYHRGSGEQYF	TGTGCCAGCAGCTATCACAGGGGGTCCGGCGAGCAGTACTTC
.	TRBJ1-4	.	21	TRBV9	CASSVESWLGKRRIGGEKLFF	TGTGCCAGCAGCGTAGAAAGCTGGTTGGGGAAAAGGAGAATTGGGGGCGAAAAACTGTTTTTT
.	TRBJ2-7	TRBD2	15	TRBV5-1	CASSPSSGRASEQYF	TGCGCCAGCAGCCCGTCTAGCGGGAGGGCCTCCGAGCAGTACTTC
.	TRBJ1-2	.	14	TRBV28	CASRTGLPPYGYTF	TGTGCCAGCAGGACGGGTCTACCCCCCTATGGCTACACCTTC
few	TRBJ1-4	TRBD1	14	TRBV19	CASSSPGGNEKLFF	TGTGCCAGTAGTAGCCCAGGGGGGAATGAAAAACTGTTTTTT
.	TRBJ2-7	TRBD1	13	TRBV5-1	CASSSGQGYEQYF	TGCGCCAGCAGCTCTGGACAGGGCTACGAGCAGTACTTC
.	TRBJ1-6	TRBD1	13	TRBV2	CARHRDRGSPLHF	TGTGCCAGACACCGGGACAGGGGTTCACCCCTCCACTTT
.	TRBJ1-1	.	12	TRBV2	CASLFGNTEAFF	TGTGCCAGCCTCTTCGGGAACACTGAAGCTTTCTTT
.	TRBJ2-5	TRBD1	15	TRBV6-5	CASSWGAGGSETQYF	TGTGCCAGCAGTTGGGGGGCAGGGGGCTCCGAGACCCAGTACTTC
.	TRBJ2-7	.	14	TRBV19	CASSITGMKGEQYF	TGTGCCAGTAGTATAACAGGGATGAAGGGCGAGCAGTACTTC
.	TRBJ2-1	TRBD2	16	TRBV5-1	CASSLRVAGTYNEQFF	TGCGCCAGCAGCTTGCGGGTAGCGGGAACGTACAATGAGCAGTTCTTC
.	TRBJ2-1	TRBD1	16	TRBV7-8	CASSPHRTGANNEQFF	TGTGCCAGCAGCCCCCACCGGACAGGGGCGAACAATGAGCAGTTCTTC
.	TRBJ1-5	.	15	TRBV4-1	CASSQVVGGDQPQHF	TGCGCCAGCAGCCAAGTTGTGGGAGGAGATCAGCCCCAGCATTTT
.	TRBJ2-7	TRBD2	14	TRBV29-1	CSVAPSGRNDEQYF	TGCAGCGTTGCCCCCAGCGGGAGGAACGACGAGCAGTACTTC
.	TRBJ1-4	TRBD1	18	TRBV5-1	CASSLARGRGYGNEKLFF	TGCGCCAGCAGCTTGGCCCGGGGCAGGGGGTACGGTAATGAAAAACTGTTTTTT
few	TRBJ1-6	TRBD1	14	TRBV11-3	CASSVGQYNSPLHF	TGTGCCAGCAGCGTGGGACAGTATAATTCACCCCTCCACTTT
.	TRBJ2-7	TRBD1	15	TRBV5-4	CASSLGGTALYEQYF	TGTGCCAGCAGCTTGGGGGGGACAGCTTTATACGAGCAGTACTTC
.	TRBJ1-1	TRBD1	14	TRBV25-1	CASRTGTENTEAFF	TGTGCCAGCAGGACGGGGACAGAGAACACTGAAGCTTTCTTT
.	TRBJ2-3	.	14	TRBV16	CASSQTVAADTQYF	TGTGCCAGCAGCCAGACAGTAGCGGCAGATACGCAGTATTTT
.	TRBJ2-3	.	13	TRBV11-3	CASSYRLADTQYF	TGTGCCAGCAGCTACCGACTAGCAGATACGCAGTATTTT
.	TRBJ1-1	.	12	TRBV19	CASRNYITEAFF	TGTGCCAGTAGGAATTACATCACTGAAGCTTTCTTT